This T cell receptor (beta chain) is drawn from a study of T cells after yellow fever vaccination. Study context: The fractions with low cell numbers were processed using SMART-Seq v4 Ultra Low Input.

A universal primer site and UMIs were added as TCR cDNA was made by 5'RACE template switching. TCRdb processed the 5' RACE reads anew with MiXCR; each CDR3 protein has one entry. The top ten hold 37% of the sample, which has roughly 68,000 distinct CDR3 sequences, over 6% seen once. Study-wide results and caveats: Subsequent to the booster, the majority of primary-vaccination clones reappeared (96% CD4, approximately 90% CD8). Peaking on day 5 versus 15, the secondary response was faster but weaker.

The CDR3 covers 15 residues. Trimming stripped 2 bases from V and 2 bases from J, with 15 bases between. Germline values: CDR1 DFQATT, CDR2 SNEGSKA (reference sequence). As to this clonotype: What it binds is not known.

The specimen comprised CD8+ T cells sorted from PBMCs, sampled roughly 45 days after the first yellow fever vaccination. This clonotype was obtained from a man aged 18 to 35 who received the YFV17D yellow fever vaccine. The J gene is TRBJ1-1, the V gene TRBV20-1; tentatively, D is TRBD1 (6 bases). CDR3 sequence: CSARPYRAHNTEAFF. DNA for the CDR3: TGCAGTGCTAGACCCTACAGGGCCCACAACACTGAAGCTTTCTTT.